These 31 T cell receptor beta chains were sequenced from one sample in a study of tumor-infiltrating lymphocytes in glioblastoma multiforme. TCR beta libraries were built from RNA through three nested multiplex PCR rounds using modified ARM-PCR. A single record per CDR3 protein comes from TCRdb applying MiXCR to the multiplex PCR reads. The table includes fewer than 25,000 distinct CDR3 sequences, 55% to 75% detected once. Sequenced: peripheral blood. These receptors came from a male donor with glioblastoma.

The chain combines TRBV6-5 with TRBJ2-7, with TRBD1 identical over 7 bases. Germline assignment: CDR1 MNHEY and CDR2 SVGAGI. The CDR3 extends over 15 amino acids. Trimming cost V 0 bases and J 6 bases; bases outside gene matches: 8. CDR3 DNA sequence: TGTGCCAGCAGTTACTCCCAAGGACAGGCGGGCGAGCAGTACTTC. This encodes CASSYSQGQAGEQYF.

Relative to its sample, this clonotype is medium-sized. V and J are TRBV12-3 or TRBV12-4 and TRBJ2-5; 7 bases line up with TRBD2. The ends lost 6 bases at V and 6 bases at J; junction bases unmatched: 7. The CDR3 loop spans 13 amino acids. CDR3 in amino acids: CASSGAAGQTQYF. In DNA, the CDR3 is TGTGCCAGCAGCGGCGCAGCGGGACAGACCCAGTACTTC.

This chain links TRBV11-2 with TRBJ2-5; maybe TRBD1 (6 bases). Germline V lookup: CDR1 SGHAT, CDR2 FQNNGV. The CDR3 is made up of 15 amino acids. Trimming shortened V by 1 base and J by 1 base, and 10 bases separated the two germline ends. The CDR3 DNA reads TGTGCCAGCAGCTTAGGGTACAGGGTCCAAGAGACCCAGTACTTC. It is translated as CASSLGYRVQETQYF.

This clonotype was recorded a few times. The chain recombines TRBV28 with TRBJ2-5; D unresolved. The CDR3 totals 14 residues. Germline assignment: CDR1 MDHEN and CDR2 SYDVKM. V dropped 4 bases and J dropped 3 bases, with 12 bases sitting between them. This CDR3 is CASSSMDPEETQYF. The CDR3 nucleotides are TGTGCCAGCAGTTCCATGGACCCCGAAGAGACCCAGTACTTC.

This clonotype occurred many times. The rearrangement uses TRBV6-6 and TRBJ2-7; the match to TRBD1 covers 9 bases. After removal of 4 bases from V and 3 bases from J, the junction contained 10 bases not matched to a gene. This CDR3 spans 16 amino acids. Germline-derived CDR1 and CDR2 are MNHNY and SVGAGI (reference sequence). The CDR3 region has the DNA TGTGCCAGCAGTTGGACCTCGGGACAGGGAAACTACGAGCAGTACTTC. Translation gives CASSWTSGQGNYEQYF.

The table lists this clonotype with many counts. The rearrangement uses TRBV14 and TRBJ2-5; unclear D gene. The CDR3 is 15 residues long. CDR1 is SGHDN, CDR2 FVKESK, per germline. V shed 2 bases and J shed 0 bases, with 10 bases lying between them. CDR3 in amino acids: CASSQQEWYQETQYF. In DNA, the CDR3 is TGTGCCAGCAGCCAACAAGAGTGGTACCAAGAGACCCAGTACTTC.

With regard to this clonotype: Lacking the conserved final phenylalanine or tryptophan, this CDR3 likely reflects a read error. The J gene is TRBJ2-5, the V gene TRBV11-2; D gene unclear. CDR1 and CDR2 from the germline V gene are SGHAT and FQNNGV. The CDR3 loop spans 12 amino acids. Trimming stripped 4 bases from V and 5 bases from J, with 8 bases between. Here the CDR3 reads CASSWVGETQYL. CDR3 coding DNA: TGTGCCAGCAGCTGGGTTGGGGAGACCCAGTACTTG.

Concerning this clonotype: The junction differs from germline at one of its ends, possibly a read error. The J gene is TRBJ2-7, the V gene TRBV29-1, with 10 bases identical to TRBD2. There are 17 residues in the CDR3. Germline assignment: CDR1 SQVTM and CDR2 ANQGSEA. The CDR3, as DNA: TGCAGCGTGGAAGACACGGCCACTAGCGGGAAAGGGTATGAGCAGTACTTC. It is translated as CSVEDTATSGKGYEQYF.

Remarks on this clonotype: The CDR3 end shows no conserved phenylalanine or tryptophan, and so a read error is likely. CDR3 coding DNA: TGTGCCAGCAGCTCCCGACGGGGGGCAACTAATGAAAAGCTGTTTCTC. This encodes CASSSRRGATNEKLFL. J is TRBJ1-4 and V is TRBV11-2; possibly TRBD1 for D (6 bases). The germline CDR1 and CDR2 sequences are SGHAT and FQNNGV. CDR3 length equals 16 residues.

This clonotype was observed a single time. J is TRBJ1-1 and V is TRBV11-2, with 8 bases aligning to TRBD1. Trimming at V came to 1 base and at J to 1 base, leaving 5 bases not matched to a gene. The CDR3 extends over 16 amino acids. Per germline, CDR1 SGHAT and CDR2 FQNNGV. The CDR3 DNA is TGTGCCAGCAGCTTAGCGGGCAGGGGGCAGAACACTGAAGCTTTCTTT. Translation gives CASSLAGRGQNTEAFF.

The chain uses TRBV6-5 and TRBJ1-1; TRBD1 aligns across 9 bases. CDR3 length: 16 amino acids. CDR1 is MNHEY, CDR2 SVGAGI, per germline. J gave up 4 bases and V 6 bases, and 12 bases lay outside the gene matches. CDR3 coding DNA: TGTGCCAGCAGCTACGTGGGACAGGGTAAAGGCACTGAAGCTTTCTTT. Protein: CASSYVGQGKGTEAFF.

The chain uses TRBV29-1 and TRBJ2-3, with unresolved D. The J call is uncertain, as TRBJ1-5 better fits the DNA end. There are 13 residues in the CDR3. The germline V gene has CDR1 SQVTM and CDR2 ANQGSEA. CDR3: CSVLARSTDTQHF. The CDR3 DNA reads TGCAGCGTTCTTGCCAGGAGCACAGATACGCAGCATTTT.

This clonotype was detected only a few times. The chain has TRBV5-1 and TRBJ2-7; TRBD1 might be the D (5 bases). The CDR3 runs 17 residues. Germline V gene lookup returns CDR1 SGHRS and CDR2 YFSETQ. Trimming stripped 3 bases from V and 4 bases from J, with 23 bases between. CDR3 residues: CASSSGGSGSGRYEQYF. The CDR3 DNA is TGCGCCAGCAGCTCGGGTGGATCAGGGTCCGGCAGGTACGAGCAGTACTTC.

Comment on this clonotype: Its ends do not fully match the called genes, so a read error is possible. J is TRBJ2-7 and V is TRBV11-2; D unresolved. Per the germline V gene, CDR1 is SGHAT and CDR2 is FQNNGV. This CDR3 has 13 residues. CDR3 sequence: CVSILELSYEQYF. The CDR3, as DNA: TGTGTCAGCATTTTAGAGCTCAGCTACGAGCAGTACTTC.

Notes on this clonotype: Lacking the conserved final phenylalanine or tryptophan, this CDR3 likely reflects a read error. The CDR3 here is CSGLGRSLETQYL. As DNA, the CDR3 is TGCAGTGGGCTGGGGAGAAGTCTGGAGACCCAGTACCTC. The rearrangement uses TRBV20-1 and TRBJ2-5, with D tentatively TRBD2 (5 bases). Trimming cost V 7 bases and J 5 bases, with 17 bases left between them. The germline V gene has CDR1 DFQATT and CDR2 SNEGSKA (reference sequence). The CDR3 contains 13 residues.

The rearrangement uses TRBV11-2 and TRBJ2-7; D is ambiguous. CDR1 is SGHAT and CDR2 is FQNNGV in the germline V gene. V lost 0 bases to trimming and J lost 7 bases, with 10 bases between them. This CDR3 is built from 13 residues. The chain's CDR3 is CASSLDQVGEQYF. CDR3 sequence (DNA): TGTGCCAGCAGCTTAGATCAGGTGGGAGAGCAGTACTTC.

A remark on this clonotype: A much larger clone differs by one base, so this may be a read error. V is TRBV5-1 and J is TRBJ2-2; D is undetermined. Germline V gene data show CDR1 as SGHRS and CDR2 as YFSETQ. This CDR3 has 14 amino acids. The CDR3 coding sequence is TGCGCCAGAAGCTCGGACGGGAACACCGGGGAGCTGTTTTTT. Protein sequence: CARSSDGNTGELFF.

The chain links TRBV10-1 to TRBJ2-3; the D call may be TRBD1 or TRBD2 (5 bases each). V was clipped by 2 bases and J by 0 bases, with 12 bases between them. Per the germline V gene, CDR1 is WNHNN and CDR2 is SYGVQD (reference sequence). The CDR3 consists of 16 residues. The CDR3 DNA sequence: TGCGCCAGCAGTGAGGGGACCCCTACTAGCACAGATACGCAGTATTTT. It yields the protein CASSEGTPTSTDTQYF.

In regard to this clonotype: The germline gene is not matched at one end of the junction; a read error may be the cause. This rearrangement joins TRBV20-1 to TRBJ2-1, with D perhaps matching TRBD2 (5 bases). This CDR3 contains 15 residues. Germline V CDR1 and CDR2: DFQATT, SNEGSKA (reference sequence). The CDR3, as DNA: TGCAGTGTTAGAGAGGGAGCGGACCTTGGTAGTGAGCACTTCTTC. Its protein product is CSVREGADLGSEHFF.

A single count supports this clonotype. One end of the junction does not line up with germline, which may come from a read error. The V call is TRBV11-2, the J call TRBJ2-1; D not resolved. CDR1 and CDR2 from the germline V gene are SGHAT and FQNNGV. The CDR3 runs 14 residues. The chain's CDR3 is CASSLGFGYNEQFF. CDR3 DNA: TGTGCCAGCAGCTTAGGGTTCGGCTACAACGAGCAGTTCTTC.

On this clonotype itself: Since a much larger clone is just one base distant, this may be a read error. V is TRBV5-6 and J is TRBJ2-3, with D possibly matching TRBD1 (5 bases). The V gene's germline CDR1 is SGHDT and CDR2 YYEEEE. CDR3 length: 16 amino acids. The CDR3 loop reads CASSDLQRRGTYTQYF. The CDR3 nucleotides read TGTGCCAGCAGCGATCTGCAAAGAAGGGGCACATATACGCAGTATTTT. The variable domain in full, completed from reference TRBV5-6 and TRBJ2-3, reads DAGVTQSPTHLIKTRGQQVTLRCSPKSGHDTVSWYQQALGQGPQFIFQYYEEEERQRGNFPDRFSGHQFPNYSSELNVNALLLGDSALYLCASSDLQRRGTYTQYFGPGTRLTVL.

The rearrangement links TRBV28 to TRBJ2-1; D perhaps matches TRBD2 (7 bases). Trimming took 6 bases from V and 7 from J, leaving 16 bases between them. CDR3 length: 14 amino acids. Germline V gene sequence: CDR1 MDHEN, CDR2 SYDVKM. CDR3 nucleotides: TGTGCCAGCAGGAGGGGGGAGGGGGGTAATGAGCAGTTCTTC. Its translation is CASRRGEGGNEQFF.

This clonotype was counted a few times. V and J are TRBV29-1 and TRBJ2-2, with D unclear. Germline values: CDR1 SQVTM, CDR2 ANQGSEA. Trimming cost V 5 bases and J 0 bases, with 7 bases left between them. This CDR3 is built from 13 residues. CDR3 amino acids: CSVHGTNTGELFF. The CDR3 DNA reads as TGCAGCGTTCACGGAACGAACACCGGGGAGCTGTTTTTT.

Details on this clonotype: Possible read error: a much larger clone is one base away. The V gene is TRBV5-4, the J gene TRBJ1-1; D is unclear. Germline CDR1 and CDR2: SGHNT and YYREEE (reference sequence). CDR3 length equals 15 residues. This CDR3 reads CASNLETIMNTEAFF. CDR3 DNA: TGTGCCAGCAACTTGGAGACGATTATGAACACTGAAGCTTTCTTT.

This rearrangement joins TRBV29-1 to TRBJ2-2, with TRBD1 matching over 9 bases. Germline V gene sequence: CDR1 SQVTM, CDR2 ANQGSEA. The J segment lost 4 bases and the V segment lost 6 bases, leaving 15 bases of the junction unmatched. CDR3 length: 17 amino acids. The CDR3 loop reads CSVTGTGIRSGTGELFF. In nucleotides, the CDR3 is TGCAGCGTGACCGGGACAGGGATAAGGTCGGGCACCGGGGAGCTGTTTTTT.

This chain links TRBV11-2 with TRBJ2-5; D remains ambiguous. The V gene lost 5 bases and the J gene lost 4 bases, with 5 bases spanning the gap. The CDR3 runs 11 residues. Germline CDR1 and CDR2: SGHAT and FQNNGV. The CDR3 region has the DNA TGTGCCAGCAGCCTCGGAGAGACCCAGTACTTC. This gives the protein CASSLGETQYF.

V and J are TRBV6-2 or TRBV6-3 and TRBJ1-1, with D tentatively TRBD1 (6 bases). Deletions cut 0 bases from V and 5 bases from J, with 10 bases between. The length of the CDR3 is 14 residues. Germline V lookup: CDR1 MNHEY, CDR2 SVGEGT. CDR3 in DNA: TGTGCCAGCAGTTACTCGGGACAAGTGACTGAAGCTTTCTTT. This encodes CASSYSGQVTEAFF.

There are many counts of this clonotype. The chain carries TRBV30 and TRBJ1-1; possible D gene TRBD1, 6 bases. Trimming cost V 3 bases and J 2 bases, with 10 bases left between them. CDR1 GTSNPN and CDR2 SVGIG come from the germline V gene (reference sequence). CDR3 size: 13 residues. DNA for the CDR3: TGTGCCTGGAGCGGACAGTCTAACACTGAAGCTTTCTTT. It codes for CAWSGQSNTEAFF.

This clonotype showed up just once. One end of the junction varies from germline; a read error may be responsible. The gene calls are TRBV11-2 and TRBJ2-5; 7 positions agree with TRBD1. The CDR3 sequence is 16 residues long. Germline assignment: CDR1 SGHAT and CDR2 FQNNGV. CDR3 loop: CAISFHQGQYQEIQYF. In DNA, the CDR3 is TGTGCCATCAGCTTTCACCAGGGACAGTACCAAGAGATCCAGTACTTC.

Concerning this clonotype itself: The final CDR3 position lacks the conserved phenylalanine or tryptophan, pointing to a likely read error. The rearrangement links TRBV10-3 to TRBJ2-5; tentatively, D is TRBD1 (6 bases). Germline V gene lookup returns CDR1 ENHRY and CDR2 SYGVKD. The length of the CDR3 is 17 residues. V dropped 6 bases and J dropped 1 base, with 21 bases sitting between them. The chain's CDR3 is CAISEIVGRGAQETQYL. The CDR3 DNA reads as TGTGCCATCAGCGAGATTGTAGGCAGGGGTGCCCAAGAGACCCAGTACCTC.

Concerning this clonotype itself: Just one base apart from a much larger clone, this may be a read error. V and J are TRBV7-9 and TRBJ1-5; D gene uncertain. Between the trimmed V and J ends, which lost 5 bases and 3 bases, there was a span of 11 bases. This CDR3 region has 14 residues. The germline CDR1 and CDR2 sequences are SEHNR and FQNEAQ (reference sequence). The CDR3 coding sequence is TGTGCCAGCAGCACAGAGGTAGACAATCAGCCCCAGCATTTT. Translated: CASSTEVDNQPQHF.